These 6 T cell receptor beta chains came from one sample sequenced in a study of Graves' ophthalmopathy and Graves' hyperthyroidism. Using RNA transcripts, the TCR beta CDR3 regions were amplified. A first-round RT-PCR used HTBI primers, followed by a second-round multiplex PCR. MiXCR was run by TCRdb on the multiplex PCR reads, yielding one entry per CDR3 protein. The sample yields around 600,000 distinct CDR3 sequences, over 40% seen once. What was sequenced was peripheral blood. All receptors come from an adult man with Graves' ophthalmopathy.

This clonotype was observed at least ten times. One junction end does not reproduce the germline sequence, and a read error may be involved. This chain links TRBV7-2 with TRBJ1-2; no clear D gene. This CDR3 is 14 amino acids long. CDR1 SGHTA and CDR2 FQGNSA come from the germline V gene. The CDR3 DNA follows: TGTGTCAGCAGCCCTTCGCGGGGAAGCTATGGCTACACCTTC. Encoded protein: CVSSPSRGSYGYTF.

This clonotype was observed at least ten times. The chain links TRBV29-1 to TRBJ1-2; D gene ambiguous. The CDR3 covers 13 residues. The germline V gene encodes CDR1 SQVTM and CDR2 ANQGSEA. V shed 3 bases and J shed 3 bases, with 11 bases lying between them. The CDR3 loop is CSVEVGRDYGYTF. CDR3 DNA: TGCAGCGTTGAGGTGGGAAGAGACTATGGCTACACCTTC.

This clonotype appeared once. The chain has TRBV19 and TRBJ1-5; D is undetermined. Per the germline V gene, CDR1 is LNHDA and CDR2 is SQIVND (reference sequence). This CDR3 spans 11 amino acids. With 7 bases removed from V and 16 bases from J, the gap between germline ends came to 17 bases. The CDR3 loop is CASTQAGRLHF. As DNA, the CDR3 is TGTGCCAGTACCCAAGCTGGGAGGTTACATTTT.

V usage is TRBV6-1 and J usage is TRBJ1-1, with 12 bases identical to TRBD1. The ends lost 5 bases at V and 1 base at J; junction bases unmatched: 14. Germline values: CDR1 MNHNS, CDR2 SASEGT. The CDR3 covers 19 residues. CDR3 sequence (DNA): TGTGCCAGCAGTCTAGGGACAGGGGGCTCCCTTAACGCGAACACTGAAGCTTTCTTT. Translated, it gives CASSLGTGGSLNANTEAFF.

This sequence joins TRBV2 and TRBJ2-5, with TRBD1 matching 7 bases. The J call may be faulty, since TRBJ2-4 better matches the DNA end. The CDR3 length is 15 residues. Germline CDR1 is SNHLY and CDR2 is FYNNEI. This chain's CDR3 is CASSDTGQLMNIQYF. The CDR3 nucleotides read TGTGCCAGCAGTGACACGGGACAGTTGATGAACATTCAGTACTTC.

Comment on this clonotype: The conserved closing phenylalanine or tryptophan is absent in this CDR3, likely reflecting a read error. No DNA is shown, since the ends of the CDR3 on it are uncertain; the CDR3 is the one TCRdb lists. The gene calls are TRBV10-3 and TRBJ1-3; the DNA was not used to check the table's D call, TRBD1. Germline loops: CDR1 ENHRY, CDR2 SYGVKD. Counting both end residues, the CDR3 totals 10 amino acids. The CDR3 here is CAISKGGSGT.